This T cell receptor (beta chain) derives from a study of T cell repertoires in cytomegalovirus infection. Study-level background: An indication of both CMV infection and matching HLA type came from public TCR beta signatures.

Using its own MiXCR run on the reads, TCRdb lists one record per CDR3 protein. The repertoire holds around 530,000 distinct CDR3 sequences, with about 30% as singletons. Findings and caveats of the study: In two of eight donors, the top clonotype was HLA-C-restricted CMV-specific. Frequencies of public TCR beta families were cumulated, and this identified carriers of CMV plus the relevant HLA.

Trimming removed 2 bases at V and 7 bases at J, with 8 bases between. Germline loops: CDR1 MNHEY, CDR2 SVGEGT. CDR3 length: 12 residues. This clonotype was seen a few times. No antigen is known for it. The J gene is TRBJ1-1, the V gene TRBV6-2 or TRBV6-3; D is undetermined. The sequence was collected from a human donor in good health (CMV status not recorded). Some clones in this sample may be carry-over from other donors' samples. Sequencing was done on a sample of PBMCs. The CDR3 spells CASSYPVFEAFF. The CDR3 DNA is TGTGCCAGCAGTTACCCCGTTTTTGAAGCTTTCTTT.